This is a list of T cell receptor beta chains from one sample in a study of human T cells and chemical hapten exposure. MiXCR was run by TCRdb on the RACE reads, yielding one entry per CDR3 protein. This sample has 300,000 to 400,000 distinct CDR3 sequences; around 7% occur once, and the top ten carry approximately 8.9%. Source: whole blood, taken in connection with sensitization to the hapten diphenylcyclopropenone (DPC). The receptors were sampled from a woman between 18 and 29 years old with alopecia areata. Some clones in this sample may be carry-over from other donors' samples. The CDR3 runs from the conserved cysteine through the conserved F or W. D genes are given only for firm matches. Clone size is given for some rows only: seen once, a few or many times, or a class if the clone is expanded.

V	size	J	D	DNA	CDR3
TRBV9	many	TRBJ2-1	-	TGTGCCAGCAGCGTAACGCTCGGCGGGGGCCCATACAATGAGCAGTTCTTC	CASSVTLGGGPYNEQFF
TRBV12-3/TRBV12-4	few	TRBJ1-1	TRBD1	TGTGCCAGCAGGGGACAGGGGCTCACTGAAGCTTTCTTT	CASRGQGLTEAFF
TRBV4-3	few	TRBJ2-7	-	TGCGCCAGCAGCCAAGCCTACTCCTACGAGCAGTACTTC	CASSQAYSYEQYF
TRBV6-5	few	TRBJ1-2	-	TGTGCCAGCAGGGGGACCGCCGGCTATGGCTACACCTTC	CASRGTAGYGYTF
TRBV2	many	TRBJ2-3	TRBD1	TGTGCCAGCCGACGGACAGGGCGCACAGATACGCAGTATTTT	CASRRTGRTDTQYF
TRBV7-9	few	TRBJ2-1	TRBD1	TGTGCCAGCAGCTTAAGACAGGGGGCGAGAGACAATGAGCAGTTCTTC	CASSLRQGARDNEQFF
TRBV10-3	few	TRBJ1-6	-	TGTGCCATCCGGACAGAACTGGGGGATTCACCCCTCCACTTT	CAIRTELGDSPLHF
TRBV20-1	few	TRBJ1-4	-	TGCAGTGCCAAGAGATTGGTGCAGAGGGATCCCTCAACTAATGAAAAACTGTTTTTT	CSAKRLVQRDPSTNEKLFF
TRBV11-1	few	TRBJ2-3	TRBD1	TGTGCCAGCAGCTCCGACAGGGCCGCAGATACGCAGTATTTT	CASSSDRAADTQYF
TRBV4-3	few	TRBJ2-7	TRBD2	TGCGCCAGCAGCCAAGTGGCTAGCGGGGTCGACGAGCAGTACTTC	CASSQVASGVDEQYF
TRBV18	few	TRBJ1-1	TRBD1	TGTGCCAGCTCATCGGGACAGGGTGGGGTTGAAGCTTTCTTT	CASSSGQGGVEAFF
TRBV7-8	few	TRBJ1-2	-	TGTGCCAGCAGTTCTACCGGGACGGTCTATGGCTACACCTTC	CASSSTGTVYGYTF
TRBV4-3	-	TRBJ2-3	-	TGCGCCAGCAGCCAAACTCTATTGGGGGTTGTAGATACGCAGTATTTT	CASSQTLLGVVDTQYF